Shown below are 13 T cell receptor beta chains from a single sample sequenced in a study of T-cell reconstitution after alpha-beta-depleted transplantation in children. Construction of the TCRbeta library involved unique molecular identifiers. Via MiXCR, TCRdb re-called the PCR reads, giving one row per CDR3 protein. The top ten hold approximately 9.9% of the sample, which has under 400,000 distinct CDR3 sequences, approximately 20% seen once. The sample here was PBMCs, mostly from graft donor cells, taken 180 days after TCRalphabeta/CD19-depleted stem cell transplant. Receptors originate from a male patient younger than 18 who had a stem cell transplant for acute lymphoblastic leukemia, so the T cells may come from the graft donor.

In this sample, this clonotype turned up a few times. V gene TRBV20-1 combines with J gene TRBJ1-5; D is uncertain. Germline V gives CDR1 DFQATT, CDR2 SNEGSKA (reference sequence). Between the trimmed V and J ends, which lost 0 bases and 5 bases, there was a span of 5 bases. The CDR3 has 12 amino acids. The chain's CDR3 is CSARDPYQPQHF. In DNA, the CDR3 is TGCAGTGCTAGAGATCCTTATCAGCCCCAGCATTTT.

This clonotype was observed a few times. The gene calls are TRBV29-1 and TRBJ2-2; 7 bases fit TRBD2. This CDR3 spans 18 amino acids. CDR1 SQVTM and CDR2 ANQGSEA come from the germline V gene. J was trimmed by 5 bases and V by 4 bases; bases with no gene match: 19. DNA of the CDR3: TGCAGCGTTGGGGGGGGTGGCTGGATCCGACGGGGGACCGGGGAGCTGTTTTTT. Translating it yields CSVGGGGWIRRGTGELFF.

The chain carries TRBV12-3 or TRBV12-4 and TRBJ2-3, with D hard to call. Deletions cut 7 bases from V and 0 bases from J, with 17 bases between. The CDR3 runs to 16 residues. The CDR3 reads CASTPVLQPSTDTQYF. CDR3 nucleotides: TGTGCCAGCACCCCTGTCCTACAGCCCAGCACAGATACGCAGTATTTT.

The J gene is TRBJ2-7, the V gene TRBV12-3 or TRBV12-4; tentative D call: TRBD2 (5 bases). Trimming took 10 bases from V and 3 from J, leaving 16 bases between them. This CDR3 has 13 amino acids. The CDR3 DNA reads as TGTGCCACCAAAAAGGACTCCAGCTACGAGCAGTACTTC. The encoded protein is CATKKDSSYEQYF.

The V and J genes are TRBV7-9 and TRBJ2-7; the D gene is possibly TRBD2 (5 bases). Trimming removed 2 bases at V and 5 bases at J, with 13 bases between. Germline V CDR1 and CDR2: SEHNR, FQNEAQ (reference sequence). CDR3 length: 14 amino acids. CDR3 coding DNA: TGTGCCAGCAGCTTATCCGGGAACCCCCACGAGCAGTACTTC. It yields the protein CASSLSGNPHEQYF.

This clonotype was seen a few times. The chain combines TRBV4-1 with TRBJ2-3; 9 bases align to TRBD1. V trimming: 4 bases; J trimming: 2 bases; junction bases outside the gene matches: 7. CDR1 is MGHRA, CDR2 YSYEKL, per germline. The CDR3 runs 16 residues. The CDR3: CASSRPGQGFTDTQYF. In DNA, the CDR3 is TGCGCCAGCAGCCGACCGGGACAGGGTTTCACAGATACGCAGTATTTT.

The chain employs TRBV5-1 and TRBJ2-1; 10 positions match TRBD2. Germline V gene sequence: CDR1 SGHRS, CDR2 YFSETQ. CDR3 size: 16 residues. After removal of 3 bases from V and 4 bases from J, the junction contained 7 bases not matched to a gene. DNA of the CDR3: TGCGCCAGCAGCTCGCCCACTAGCGGGGCTTACAATGAGCAGTTCTTC. Its translation: CASSSPTSGAYNEQFF.

The chain couples TRBV25-1 to TRBJ2-4, with TRBD2 matching 7 bases. The ends lost 4 bases at V and 7 bases at J; junction bases unmatched: 13. The CDR3 consists of 16 residues. The germline V gene encodes CDR1 MGHDK and CDR2 SYGVNS. In DNA form, the CDR3 reads TGTGCCAGCAGTGGGAAGGAGGGAGGGCCGACGAACATTCAGTACTTC. It encodes CASSGKEGGPTNIQYF.

This clonotype was counted many times. The chain uses TRBV10-1 and TRBJ2-1; TRBD2 agrees at 14 bases. This CDR3 spans 16 amino acids. Germline V gene data show CDR1 as WNHNN and CDR2 as SYGVQD (reference sequence). The V and J ends lost 3 bases and 8 bases, in that order; junction bases with no gene match: 6. CDR3 protein: CASSETKTSGRDEQFF. The CDR3 nucleotides are TGCGCCAGCAGTGAAACTAAGACTAGCGGGAGGGATGAGCAGTTCTTC.

The sample holds a few counts of this clonotype. V usage is TRBV2 and J usage is TRBJ2-1, with 9 positions matching TRBD2. This CDR3 region has 15 residues. Germline V lookup: CDR1 SNHLY, CDR2 FYNNEI. V dropped 10 bases and J dropped 5; count of bases not matched to a gene: 12. DNA of the CDR3: TGTGCCATCCGGGATGATCGACTAGCGGACAATGAGCAGTTCTTC. Translating it yields CAIRDDRLADNEQFF.

The rearrangement links TRBV7-3 to TRBJ2-1; 9 nucleotides line up with TRBD2. The CDR3 is 16 amino acids. From germline, CDR1 is SGHTA and CDR2 FQGTGA. V shed 2 bases, J shed 5 bases, and the junction held 7 bases outside the gene matches. The DNA of the CDR3 is TGTGCCAGCAGCTTAGGGTTGGGACTAGCTCACAATGAGCAGTTCTTC. Its translation is CASSLGLGLAHNEQFF.

A few counts support this clonotype. J is TRBJ2-7 and V is TRBV6-1, with D possibly matching TRBD1 (6 bases). The germline V gene encodes CDR1 MNHNS and CDR2 SASEGT. This CDR3 comprises 14 residues. Trimming cost V 9 bases and J 0 bases, with 15 bases left between them. CDR3 protein: CARGADGFSYEQYF. For the CDR3, the DNA is TGTGCCAGGGGGGCCGACGGATTCTCCTACGAGCAGTACTTC.

Here the CDR3 reads CASSLESPNSYEQYF. The CDR3 DNA reads as TGTGCCAGCAGCTTGGAGAGTCCCAACTCCTACGAGCAGTACTTC. The chain is built from TRBV5-8 and TRBJ2-7; D is unclear. Trimming stripped 0 bases from V and 0 bases from J, with 10 bases between. Germline CDR1 reads SGHTS; CDR2 reads YDEGEE. This CDR3 contains 15 residues.